This T cell receptor (beta chain) was identified during a study of T cells after posttransplantation cyclophosphamide. The CDR3 sequence is 13 residues long. The V end was cut by 5 bases, the J end by 1 base, with 8 bases between. CDR1 and CDR2 from the germline V gene are SGHTA and FQGTGA. Profiled with immunoSEQ multiplex PCR; TCRdb holds only in-frame clones, not every one. The table lists roughly 9,200 clones, about 88% of them singletons. The sequence was obtained from a woman aged 60-75 years in good health, CMV-negative, and a related stem cell transplant donor. Sequencing was carried out using memory CD4+ T cells sorted from PBMCs. The V call is TRBV7-3, the J call TRBJ1-1, with D uncertain. The CDR3 nucleotides are TGTGCCAGCAGCCCTCCGGGGAACACTGAAGCTTTCTTT. It is translated as CASSPPGNTEAFF.